This TCR beta chain was identified in a study of cytomegalovirus exposure and HLA in healthy donors. PCR amplification relied on 60 Vbeta primers (plus 13 Jbeta primers). The assay was immunoSEQ multiplex PCR, and TCRdb's table has in-frame clones only and misses some. The sample has nearly 65,000 clones, 73% seen once. The CDR3 length is 13 residues. Trimming left V 6 bases short and J 7 bases short, with 16 bases between. Germline lookup yields CDR1 SGHDT and CDR2 YYEEEE. The receptor was isolated from a man aged 45-65 years in good health and CMV-seronegative. The chain recombines TRBV5-6 with TRBJ1-2, with D uncertain. What was sequenced was PBMCs. For the CDR3, the DNA is TGTGCCAGCACCTCTACGGGTTCGGGTGGCTACACCTTC. It is translated as CASTSTGSGGYTF.